This record concerns one T cell receptor beta chain sequence. This clonotype was counted at least ten times. This receptor's antigen is unknown. No base quality values were provided; no much bigger clone lies one nucleotide off. Interpreted using the paper, the treatment or condition label stands for: allogeneic hematopoietic cell transplantation with graft depleted of TCRalphabeta T cells and CD19 B cells. TCRalphabeta/CD19-depleted allogeneic hematopoietic cell grafts were given to the transplant recipients, all of whom were children. Library preparation employed PCR. TCRdb lists the instrument as Illumina HiSeq 2500. To normalize quantification of the TCRbeta repertoire, the TCR libraries were built with molecular barcoding that relied on unique molecular identifiers. TCRdb applied fastp at Q25 and MiXCR to the public reads, then kept only in-frame beta chains. Rows are unified per CDR3 protein, each entry keeping the most common DNA and genes. For this sample there are about 440,000 distinct CDR3 sequences; roughly two fifths appear just once. The top ten clones comprise 25% to 30% of the sample.

This entry is derived from a study of T-cell reconstitution after alpha-beta-depleted transplantation in children (dated by TCRdb to the mid-2010s). Background for the entire study: Using TCR repertoire profiling, the study followed T-cell immune reconstitution in a quantitative way in children after TCRalphabeta/CD19-depleted allogeneic hematopoietic cell transplantation. Study-wide conclusions, independent of this receptor: In some patients, the high TCRbeta diversity seen at day 60 was put down to recipient T cells and intrathymic progenitors that had survived conditioning. Hyperexpanded clone frequencies declined over subsequent months; after one year, T-cell counts and TCRbeta diversity were mostly attributed to newly produced T cells. The apparently early alphabetaT-cell count recovery about two months after transplant was reportedly dependent on only several hundred rapidly expanded clones derived from non-depleted graft cells.

This sequence was found in a girl aged 2-10 years with aplastic anemia, due to receive a stem cell transplant. This sample comprised PBMCs, obtained before TCRalphabeta/CD19-depleted stem cell transplant.

The CDR3 sequence is CASSSPVSEQYF. The bases read TGTGCCAGCAGTTCCCCCGTGAGCGAGCAGTACTTC. The rearranged segments are TRBV27 and TRBJ2-7; too little of a D gene remains to name it. V is cut by 4 bases and J by 6 bases, and the space between the germline ends is 10 bases. The CDR3 runs 12 amino acids, cysteine and phenylalanine included. The entry retains the CDR3 DNA only, 36 bases that are in frame from base 1. In the germline V gene (reference sequence), CDR1 corresponds to MNHEY and CDR2 to SMNVEV.